These T cell receptor beta chains were read from a single sample in a study of T cell changes during pregnancy in multiple sclerosis. Clones were read by immunoSEQ multiplex PCR, and TCRdb kept only the in-frame ones, dropping some. The table lists under 75,000 clones, about 89% of them singletons. This specimen was CD4+ T cells from peripheral blood mononuclear cells, taken after pregnancy. The receptors shown here come from a female donor in good health, enrolled as a control in a pregnancy study. Each CDR3 is given with its conserved first and last residue. A D gene is named only where the DNA matches it firmly. Size values are once, few and many counts, or a class for expanded clones, and some rows have none.

v_gene	d_gene	abundance	j_gene	CDR3aa	CDR3nt
TRBV5-1	NA	NA	TRBJ2-6	CATSQGANTGANVLTF	TGCGCCACCTCGCAAGGGGCGAATACTGGGGCCAACGTCCTGACTTTC
TRBV15	NA	NA	TRBJ1-2	CATSPQGSHGYTF	TGTGCCACCAGCCCGCAGGGTTCTCATGGCTACACCTTC
TRBV6-1	NA	NA	TRBJ1-1	CASSLAGDNTEAFF	TGTGCCAGCAGTCTCGCAGGGGATAACACTGAAGCTTTCTTT
TRBV5-1	TRBD1	NA	TRBJ1-6	CASSLRQGPGNSPLHF	TGCGCCAGCAGCCTCAGACAGGGGCCGGGTAATTCACCCCTCCACTTT
TRBV6-5	NA	NA	TRBJ1-1	CASQGGPGGGFF	TGTGCCAGCCAAGGGGGTCCAGGCGGGGGATTCTTT
TRBV5-1	NA	once	TRBJ1-3	CASSSTPGQFSGNTIYF	TGCGCCAGCAGCTCCACTCCGGGACAATTCTCTGGAAACACCATATATTTT
TRBV30	TRBD1	NA	TRBJ2-7	CAWGTGGIRYEQYF	TGTGCCTGGGGGACAGGGGGCATTAGGTACGAGCAGTACTTC
TRBV19	TRBD1	NA	TRBJ1-4	CASSPARDSTEKLFF	TGTGCCAGTAGTCCCGCCCGGGACAGTACAGAAAAACTGTTTTTT
TRBV7-9	TRBD2	NA	TRBJ2-2	CASTTSGVIGELFF	TGTGCCAGCACCACTAGCGGGGTTATCGGGGAGCTGTTTTTT
TRBV18	TRBD2	NA	TRBJ2-5	CASSPSGGRLDSGIQETQYF	TGTGCCAGCTCTCCCTCGGGAGGACGGCTCGATTCGGGGATCCAAGAGACCCAGTACTTC
TRBV4-3	NA	NA	TRBJ1-5	CASSQNRENNQPQHF	TGCGCCAGCAGCCAAAACAGGGAAAACAATCAGCCCCAGCATTTT
TRBV7-9	NA	NA	TRBJ2-7	CASSLAVGTPYEQYF	TGTGCCAGCAGCTTAGCCGTTGGGACACCCTACGAGCAGTACTTC
TRBV5-1	NA	NA	TRBJ1-1	CASRGGDTEAFF	TGCGCCAGTAGAGGGGGGGACACTGAAGCTTTCTTT
TRBV5-4	NA	once	TRBJ2-1	CASSSPSDEQFF	TGTGCCAGCAGCTCTCCTAGCGATGAGCAGTTCTTC
TRBV10-2	NA	NA	TRBJ1-5	CASSELIGGNNQPQHF	TGCGCCAGCAGTGAGCTTATCGGGGGGAATAATCAGCCCCAGCATTTT
TRBV7-2	NA	NA	TRBJ2-2	CASSSTGLNTGELFF	TGTGCCAGCAGCAGCACTGGTTTAAACACCGGGGAGCTGTTTTTT
TRBV7-2	NA	NA	TRBJ1-2	CASSLASGQRYGYTF	TGTGCCAGCAGCTTAGCGTCTGGGCAGCGGTATGGCTACACCTTC
TRBV12-5	NA	NA	TRBJ1-2	CASGLGGGHYGYTF	TGTGCTAGTGGTTTGGGGGGGGGCCATTATGGCTACACCTTC
TRBV4-1	NA	NA	TRBJ2-7	CASSQETQALYEQYF	TGCGCCAGCAGCCAAGAGACACAGGCACTTTACGAGCAGTACTTC
TRBV5-1	TRBD1	NA	TRBJ1-2	CASSLNRGGYTF	TGCGCCAGCAGCTTGAACAGGGGTGGCTACACCTTC
TRBV4-2	TRBD1	NA	TRBJ2-5	CASSQDGQGQETQYF	TGTGCCAGCAGCCAAGATGGACAGGGGCAAGAGACCCAGTACTTC
TRBV7-8	NA	NA	TRBJ2-7	CASSLESENTRYEQYF	TGTGCCAGCAGCTTAGAGAGCGAGAACACCAGATACGAGCAGTACTTC
TRBV4-2	NA	NA	TRBJ2-3	CASSQVRGDTQYF	TGTGCCAGCAGCCAAGTCAGGGGAGATACGCAGTATTTT
TRBV9	NA	NA	TRBJ2-1	CASSVGTGSSYNEQFF	TGTGCCAGCAGCGTAGGAACGGGGAGCTCCTACAATGAGCAGTTCTTC
TRBV19	TRBD1	NA	TRBJ2-3	CASSIGRGPDTQYF	TGTGCCAGTAGTATCGGCAGGGGGCCAGATACGCAGTATTTT
TRBV7-6	NA	NA	TRBJ2-7	CASSFGVVYGGTPYEQYF	TGTGCCAGCAGCTTTGGTGTGGTTTACGGGGGAACCCCTTACGAGCAGTACTTC
TRBV19	NA	NA	TRBJ2-7	CASKEGGGSYEQYF	TGTGCCAGTAAGGAGGGAGGAGGATCCTACGAGCAGTACTTC
TRBV4-3	NA	NA	TRBJ1-2	CASSQEVTSRYGYTF	TGCGCCAGCAGCCAAGAGGTGACCAGCAGGTATGGCTACACCTTC
TRBV19	TRBD1	NA	TRBJ1-5	CASSRGGGNQPQHF	TGTGCCAGTAGTAGAGGGGGCGGCAATCAGCCCCAGCATTTT
TRBV5-1	NA	NA	TRBJ2-7	CASSLDRAYEQYF	TGCGCCAGCAGCTTGGACAGGGCCTACGAGCAGTACTTC
TRBV6-1	NA	NA	TRBJ1-2	CASRTVNYGYTF	TGTGCCAGCAGGACAGTAAACTATGGCTACACCTTC
TRBV9	TRBD1	NA	TRBJ2-7	CASSVGDRSNEQYF	TGTGCCAGCAGCGTCGGGGACAGGTCAAACGAGCAGTACTTC
TRBV7-2	NA	NA	TRBJ2-2	CASSLLQTINTGELFF	TGTGCCAGCAGCTTACTGCAGACAATTAATACCGGGGAGCTGTTTTTT
TRBV9	NA	NA	TRBJ1-6	CASSEGPKVDSPLHF	TGTGCCAGCAGCGAGGGGCCGAAGGTGGATTCACCCCTCCACTTT
TRBV11-3	NA	NA	TRBJ1-1	CASSLGNRAYTEAFF	TGTGCCAGCAGCTTAGGAAACAGGGCGTATACTGAAGCTTTCTTT
TRBV9	NA	NA	TRBJ1-2	CASSAQQALSYGYTF	TGTGCCAGCAGCGCCCAACAGGCCCTAAGCTATGGCTACACCTTC
TRBV6-5	NA	NA	TRBJ1-3	CASSPRQDSGNTIYF	TGTGCCAGCAGTCCTAGACAGGACTCTGGAAACACCATATATTTT
TRBV5-4	TRBD1	NA	TRBJ1-4	CASSLWTGGYNEKLFF	TGTGCCAGCAGCTTATGGACAGGGGGATATAATGAAAAACTGTTTTTT
TRBV10-3	TRBD1	NA	TRBJ2-5	CAIRTGEEETQYF	TGTGCCATTAGGACAGGCGAGGAAGAGACCCAGTACTTC
TRBV5-1	NA	NA	TRBJ1-1	CASSPPPQGTMNTEAFF	TGCGCCAGCAGCCCACCGCCCCAGGGTACGATGAACACTGAAGCTTTCTTT
TRBV10-3	NA	NA	TRBJ2-5	CAISESGNAEETQYF	TGTGCCATCAGTGAGTCCGGGAACGCCGAAGAGACCCAGTACTTC
TRBV27	NA	NA	TRBJ1-6	CASSQTPGQSSYNSPLHF	TGTGCCAGCAGTCAAACCCCAGGCCAAAGCTCCTATAATTCACCCCTCCACTTT